The sequence of this TCR beta chain was determined in a study of OX40 agonist ivuxolimab in advanced cancers. Overall study: Six ivuxolimab dose levels, 0.01 to 10 mg/kg, were given intravenously every 2 weeks. Recorded diagnoses for dose-escalation patients were hepatocellular carcinoma, melanoma, renal cell or head and neck cancer.

CDR3 length equals 15 residues. Germline V CDR1 and CDR2: SGHTA, FQGNSA. Trimming removed 5 bases from V and 2 bases from J, with 14 bases in between. Study-level results: CD8+ T cells showed, on average, more clonal expansion than CD4+ cells. Certain nonresponders additionally had low normalized T-cell clonal expansion.

Repertoires were generated with immunoSEQ multiplex PCR, while TCRdb's copy carries only in-frame clones and drops some. Altogether 45,000 to 65,000 clones are present, 88% being singletons, with the ten largest covering 5.5% to 8.5%. In regard to this clone: Its antigen is unidentified.

This chain connects TRBV7-2 to TRBJ2-3, with a tentative D call TRBD2 (5 bases). The material sequenced was CD4+ or CD8+ T cells sorted from blood, taken in a trial of the OX40 agonist ivuxolimab. The clonotype was recovered from an adult with an advanced solid tumor such as melanoma, head and neck, liver or kidney cancer. The chain's CDR3 is CASSTQRSVTDTQYF. The CDR3 DNA reads TGTGCCAGCAGCACCCAGCGGAGCGTCACAGATACGCAGTATTTT.